This T cell receptor beta chain was captured in a study of Ad26.COV2.S vaccination and SARS-CoV-2 variants. Study information: Ad26.COV2.S given intramuscularly, once or twice 56 days apart. Points from the study as a whole: Placebo recipients had lower spike-specific TCR breadth than vaccine recipients. Possibly, TCR breadth and depth analyses underestimated total T cell responses.

CDR3 length: 15 residues. V lost 5 bases, J lost 5 bases, and 6 bases stayed unmatched. Germline V gene data show CDR1 as SGHTA and CDR2 as FQGNSA. With regard to this clone: Its antigen is not known.

Clones were sequenced by immunoSEQ multiplex PCR, and TCRdb holds only the in-frame ones, with some missing. Among 400,000 to 500,000 clones, around 87% were seen once, and the ten largest hold 3.6%. Regarding treatment: about 20 received Ad26.COV2.S at low or high dose, single or two shots; several received placebo; per-sample allocation not given. Material that was analyzed had been drawn on day 63 after the first vaccine or placebo injection. An adult donor aged 18-55 years was enrolled in Boston. This receptor was identified in a person aged 18-60 years who received the Ad26.COV2.S COVID-19 vaccine or a placebo. Source: peripheral blood, taken in a trial of Ad26.COV2.S vaccine versus placebo. The chain combines TRBV7-2 with TRBJ2-1, with 10 bases aligning to TRBD2. In nucleotides, the CDR3 is TGTGCCAGCAGCCTAACTAGCGGGACTCACAATGAGCAGTTCTTC. Amino acids: CASSLTSGTHNEQFF.